This is a list of T cell receptor beta chains from one sample in a study of radiotherapy plus CTLA-4 blockade in lung cancer. Clones were read by immunoSEQ multiplex PCR, and TCRdb kept only the in-frame ones, dropping some. The sample lists about 68,000 clones, around 79% occurring once. Material: peripheral blood, obtained from a patient treated with radiotherapy plus ipilimumab. The receptors come from a human donor with non-small cell lung cancer who had a complete response to radiotherapy plus ipilimumab. Both conserved end residues are part of each CDR3. The D gene is left open where the match is weak. Clone size is shown for a subset of rows, as once, few, many or a class of expanded clone.

-	-	TRBV7-9	TRBJ2-5	CASSQNGFQETQYF	TGTGCCAGCAGCCAAAACGGGTTCCAAGAGACCCAGTACTTC
-	TRBD2	TRBV11-2	TRBJ2-5	CASRSGTSGTSTETQYF	TGTGCCAGTCGTTCCGGGACTAGCGGGACCTCCACAGAGACCCAGTACTTC
-	-	TRBV10-1	TRBJ1-2	CASSEEILGGYTF	TGCGCCAGCAGTGAAGAAATCCTAGGCGGCTACACCTTC
-	-	TRBV19	TRBJ2-5	CASSISPGPVETQYF	TGTGCCAGTAGTATATCCCCAGGTCCCGTGGAGACCCAGTACTTC
few	TRBD1	TRBV27	TRBJ1-2	CASSSYRDRVYYGYTF	TGTGCCAGCAGTAGTTACCGGGACAGGGTATACTATGGCTACACCTTC
-	TRBD1	TRBV7-2	TRBJ1-6	CASSPRGGQGQNSPLHF	TGTGCCAGCAGCCCCAGAGGAGGACAGGGGCAAAATTCACCCCTCCACTTT
-	TRBD1	TRBV14	TRBJ1-4	CASSHGQGFTNEKLFF	TGTGCCAGCAGCCACGGACAGGGATTCACTAATGAAAAACTGTTTTTT
-	-	TRBV27	TRBJ2-6	CASSPLAGANVLTF	TGTGCCAGCAGCCCACTGGCCGGGGCCAACGTCCTGACTTTC
-	-	TRBV18	TRBJ2-5	CASSPSRGSETQYF	TGTGCCAGCTCACCATCCAGAGGGTCAGAGACCCAGTACTTC
-	TRBD2	TRBV5-4	TRBJ2-3	CASSFGTSGNTDTQYF	TGTGCCAGCAGCTTTGGGACTAGCGGGAACACAGATACGCAGTATTTT
-	TRBD1	TRBV5-1	TRBJ2-3	CASSQSVRTGGADTQYF	TGCGCCAGCAGCCAGTCCGTTAGGACAGGGGGCGCAGATACGCAGTATTTT
-	-	TRBV7-7	TRBJ2-7	CASSQGLGEQYF	TGTGCTAGCAGCCAGGGGTTGGGCGAGCAGTACTTC
once	TRBD2	TRBV28	TRBJ2-7	CASSLTCSGGYCEQYF	TGTGCCAGCAGTTTAACCTGTAGCGGGGGTTATTGCGAGCAGTACTTC
-	-	TRBV7-9	TRBJ2-7	CASSLAGKGLYEQYF	TGTGCCAGCAGCTTAGCGGGGAAAGGCCTCTACGAGCAGTACTTC
-	-	TRBV15	TRBJ1-1	CATSNSDTGTRAFF	TGTGCCACCAGCAACTCCGATACCGGGACACGAGCTTTCTTT
-	TRBD2	TRBV4-3	TRBJ2-3	CASSRITSGSADTQYF	TGCGCCAGCAGCCGAATAACTAGCGGGAGTGCAGATACGCAGTATTTT
-	-	TRBV4-3	TRBJ1-3	CASSKTPLGSDSGNTIYF	TGCGCCAGCAGCAAAACCCCGCTTGGGTCGGACTCTGGAAACACCATATATTTT
-	-	TRBV2	TRBJ2-5	CASSGEGGETQYF	TGTGCCAGCAGTGGGGAGGGGGGAGAGACCCAGTACTTC
-	-	TRBV9	TRBJ2-1	CASSVGGVYNEQFF	TGTGCCAGCAGCGTAGGCGGGGTTTACAATGAGCAGTTCTTC
-	TRBD1	TRBV18	TRBJ1-2	CASSPPTGQGNYGYTF	TGTGCCAGCTCACCGCCAACGGGACAGGGAAACTATGGCTACACCTTC